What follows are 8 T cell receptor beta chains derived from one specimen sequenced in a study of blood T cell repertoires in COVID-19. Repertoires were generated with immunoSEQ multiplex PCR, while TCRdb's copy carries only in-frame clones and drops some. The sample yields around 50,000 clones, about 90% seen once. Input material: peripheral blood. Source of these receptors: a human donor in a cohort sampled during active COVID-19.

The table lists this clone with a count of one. The CDR3 DNA follows: TGTGCCTGGGGGACTGTCCTCGGTGAGCAGTTCTTC. Its protein product is CAWGTVLGEQFF. This sequence joins TRBV30 and TRBJ2-1; the D gene is possibly TRBD2 (6 bases). Trimming removed 5 bases at V and 9 bases at J, with 14 bases between. The CDR3 extends over 12 amino acids. Per germline, CDR1 GTSNPN and CDR2 SVGIG (reference sequence).

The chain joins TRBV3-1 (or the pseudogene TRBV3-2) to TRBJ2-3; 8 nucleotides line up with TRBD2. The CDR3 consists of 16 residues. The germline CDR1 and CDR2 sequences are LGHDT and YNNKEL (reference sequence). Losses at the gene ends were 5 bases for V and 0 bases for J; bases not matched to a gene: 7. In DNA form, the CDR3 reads TGTGCCAGCAGCGACGAGCGGGAGTGGAGCACAGATACGCAGTATTTT. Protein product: CASSDEREWSTDTQYF.

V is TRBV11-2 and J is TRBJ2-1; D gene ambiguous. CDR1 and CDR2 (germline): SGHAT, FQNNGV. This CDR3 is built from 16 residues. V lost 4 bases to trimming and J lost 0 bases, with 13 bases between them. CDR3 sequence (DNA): TGTGCCAGCAGCTCTAGGTCGGTAAGCTCCTACAATGAGCAGTTCTTC. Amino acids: CASSSRSVSSYNEQFF.

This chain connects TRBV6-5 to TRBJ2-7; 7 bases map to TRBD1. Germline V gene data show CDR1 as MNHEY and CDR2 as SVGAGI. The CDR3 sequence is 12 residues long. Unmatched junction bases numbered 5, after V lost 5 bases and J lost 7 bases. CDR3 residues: CASSPTGAEQYF. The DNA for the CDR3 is TGTGCCAGCAGTCCAACAGGGGCAGAGCAGTACTTC.

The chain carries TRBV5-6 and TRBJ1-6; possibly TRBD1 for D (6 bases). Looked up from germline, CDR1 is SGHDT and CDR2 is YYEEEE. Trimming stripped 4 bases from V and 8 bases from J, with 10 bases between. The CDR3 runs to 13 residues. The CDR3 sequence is CASSARQDSPLHF. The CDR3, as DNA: TGTGCCAGCAGCGCAAGACAGGATTCACCCCTCCACTTT.

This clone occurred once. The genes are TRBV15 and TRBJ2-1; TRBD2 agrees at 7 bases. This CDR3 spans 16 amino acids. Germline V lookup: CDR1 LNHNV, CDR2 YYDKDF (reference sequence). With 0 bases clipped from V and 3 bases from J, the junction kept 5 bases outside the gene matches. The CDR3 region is CATSREPAGRYNEQFF. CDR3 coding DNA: TGTGCCACCAGCAGAGAACCAGCGGGGCGCTACAATGAGCAGTTCTTC.

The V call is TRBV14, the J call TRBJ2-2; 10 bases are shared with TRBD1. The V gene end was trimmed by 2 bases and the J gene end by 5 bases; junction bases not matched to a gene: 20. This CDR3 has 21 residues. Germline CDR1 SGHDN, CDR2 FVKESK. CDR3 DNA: TGTGCCAGCAGCCAACGGGATCTTGACAGGGGGCCACCTACAAGAACCGGGGAGCTGTTTTTT. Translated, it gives CASSQRDLDRGPPTRTGELFF. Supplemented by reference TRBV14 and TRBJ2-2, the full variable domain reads EAGVTQFPSHSVIEKGQTVTLRCDPISGHDNLYWYRRVMGKEIKFLLHFVKESKQDESGMPNNRFLAERTGGTYSTLKVQPAELEDSGVYFCASSQRDLDRGPPTRTGELFFGEGSRLTVL.

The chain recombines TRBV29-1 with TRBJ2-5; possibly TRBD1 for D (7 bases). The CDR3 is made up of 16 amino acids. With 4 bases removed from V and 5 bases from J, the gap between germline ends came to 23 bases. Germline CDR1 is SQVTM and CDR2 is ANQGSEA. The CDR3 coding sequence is TGCAGCGTTGTTATAATACGGACAGGAGGGCTGGAGACCCAGTACTTC. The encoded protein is CSVVIIRTGGLETQYF.